What follows are 27 T cell receptor beta chains derived from one specimen sequenced in a study of T cell responses to AZD1222 COVID-19 vaccine. Profiled with immunoSEQ multiplex PCR; TCRdb holds only in-frame clones, not every one. The repertoire has 110,000 or so clones, roughly 90% of them found once; the top ten carry approximately 3%. Sequences were derived from peripheral blood, sampled on day 0 of MenACWY control vaccination. The receptors were gathered from an adult in good health.

V is TRBV3-1 (or the pseudogene TRBV3-2) and J is TRBJ1-5; the match to TRBD1 covers 9 bases. The CDR3 is made up of 14 amino acids. CDR1 and CDR2 from the germline V gene are LGHDT and YNNKEL (reference sequence). V trimming: 7 bases; J trimming: 6 bases; junction bases outside the gene matches: 7. CDR3 bases: TGTGCCAGCACCCCGGGACAGGGAGGTCAGCCCCAGCATTTT. The encoded protein is CASTPGQGGQPQHF.

This clone was seen only a few times. The rearrangement joins TRBV6-6 to TRBJ1-6; D might be TRBD1 (6 bases). V was cut by 5 bases and J by 6 bases, with 20 bases left in between. Germline CDR1 MNHNY, CDR2 SVGAGI (reference sequence). The CDR3 contains 17 residues. CDR3 bases: TGTGCCAGCAGTCCGTCCGTAGGACAGCGACCTAATTCACCCCTCCACTTT. This encodes CASSPSVGQRPNSPLHF.

The J gene is TRBJ2-7, the V gene TRBV6-2 or TRBV6-3, with 8 bases aligning to TRBD1. The CDR3 sequence is 15 residues long. Germline assignment: CDR1 MNHEY and CDR2 SVGEGT. With 6 bases clipped from V and 2 bases from J, the junction kept 9 bases outside the gene matches. The CDR3 sequence: CASSRAGTGAYEQYF. The CDR3 DNA sequence: TGTGCCAGCAGCCGAGCCGGGACAGGCGCCTACGAGCAGTACTTC.

The gene calls are TRBV27 and TRBJ1-5; tentatively, D is TRBD1 (5 bases). Germline assignment: CDR1 MNHEY and CDR2 SMNVEV (reference sequence). V lost 3 bases to trimming and J lost 6 bases, with 24 bases between them. CDR3 size: 18 residues. CDR3 loop: CASSFSALGPGYGQPQHF. CDR3 nucleotide sequence: TGTGCCAGCAGTTTTAGTGCTTTGGGCCCAGGGTATGGTCAGCCCCAGCATTTT.

This chain joins TRBV4-2 and TRBJ1-2, with 7 bases that match TRBD1. The ends lost 3 bases at V and 2 bases at J; junction bases unmatched: 18. The CDR3 spans 19 residues. Germline CDR1 reads LGHNA; CDR2 reads YNFKEQ. The chain's CDR3 is CASSHLGLTGRRTNYGYTF. The CDR3 DNA sequence: TGTGCCAGCAGCCACCTAGGGTTGACAGGGCGCCGAACCAACTATGGCTACACCTTC.

This chain links TRBV5-4 with TRBJ2-4, with 8 bases identical to TRBD2. CDR3 length: 14 residues. With V trimmed by 5 bases and J by 8 bases, 9 bases remained unmatched. CDR1 and CDR2 from the germline V gene are SGHNT and YYREEE (reference sequence). The CDR3 sequence: CASRYSGAKDIQYF. As DNA, the CDR3 is TGTGCCAGCAGATATAGCGGGGCCAAGGACATTCAGTACTTC.

The rearrangement joins TRBV19 to TRBJ2-3, with 10 bases lining up with TRBD1. The V and J ends lost 5 bases and 5 bases, in that order; junction bases with no gene match: 7. CDR1 and CDR2 (germline): LNHDA, SQIVND (reference sequence). The length of the CDR3 is 15 residues. The DNA of the CDR3 is TGTGCCAGTAGTTCCTGGACAGGGGGAGTAGATACGCAGTATTTT. Translated, it gives CASSSWTGGVDTQYF.

The chain combines TRBV12-5 with TRBJ1-1; weak D call: TRBD1 (6 bases). The length of the CDR3 is 14 residues. V gave up 4 bases and J gave up 5 bases, with 14 bases separating them. The germline CDR1 and CDR2 sequences are LGHNT and FRNRAP. The CDR3: CASGWGGSGTEAFF. The CDR3 DNA follows: TGTGCTAGTGGTTGGGGGGGCTCGGGGACTGAAGCTTTCTTT.

The V gene is TRBV5-1, the J gene TRBJ1-1, with D possibly matching TRBD1 (6 bases). The V end was cut by 4 bases, the J end by 1 base, with 11 bases between. This CDR3 contains 14 residues. The germline V gene encodes CDR1 SGHRS and CDR2 YFSETQ. CDR3 in amino acids: CASSQGQPNTEAFF. CDR3 DNA: TGCGCCAGCAGCCAAGGACAGCCGAACACTGAAGCTTTCTTT. Complete variable domain (other parts from reference TRBV5-1 and TRBJ1-1): KAGVTQTPRYLIKTRGQQVTLSCSPISGHRSVSWYQQTPGQGLQFLFEYFSETQRNKGNFPGRFSGRQFSNSRSEMNVSTLELGDSALYLCASSQGQPNTEAFFGQGTRLTVV.

The rearrangement uses TRBV28 and TRBJ1-2; D is uncertain. The CDR3 has 14 residues. Germline loops: CDR1 MDHEN, CDR2 SYDVKM. The V end was cut by 6 bases, the J end by 4 bases, with 15 bases between. CDR3: CASRRRGRGYGYTF. The CDR3 DNA is TGTGCCAGCAGACGCCGCGGTCGAGGCTATGGCTACACCTTC.

The rearrangement joins TRBV9 to TRBJ1-1; the D gene is possibly TRBD1 (5 bases). The CDR3 totals 15 residues. Trimming stripped 1 base from V and 4 bases from J, with 14 bases between. Germline V CDR1 and CDR2: SGDLS, YYNGEE. The chain's CDR3 is CASSVTGFSGTEAFF. DNA for the CDR3: TGTGCCAGCAGCGTAACAGGATTTAGCGGCACTGAAGCTTTCTTT.

The chain employs TRBV13 and TRBJ2-4; D not resolved. Germline assignment: CDR1 PRHDT and CDR2 FYEKMQ (reference sequence). V lost 5 bases and J 0 bases, leaving 5 bases between the germline ends. The CDR3 is 13 amino acids. CDR3 loop: CASSLTAKNIQYF. The CDR3 nucleotides read TGTGCCAGCAGCCTGACAGCCAAAAACATTCAGTACTTC.

This sequence joins TRBV24-1 and TRBJ2-3; possible D gene TRBD2, 5 bases. This CDR3 has 14 amino acids. Germline CDR1 is KGHDR and CDR2 is SFDVKD. The germline V and J ends were trimmed by 2 bases and 3 bases, with 8 bases remaining between them. CDR3: CATSDSSRTDTQYF. DNA for the CDR3: TGTGCCACCAGTGATTCTAGCCGGACAGATACGCAGTATTTT.

The chain carries TRBV4-1 and TRBJ2-5, with 9 bases fitting TRBD1. CDR1 and CDR2 (germline): MGHRA, YSYEKL. The CDR3 contains 16 residues. V shed 2 bases, J shed 6 bases, and the junction held 10 bases outside the gene matches. The DNA of the CDR3 is TGCGCCAGCAGCCAACTACCGGGACAGGGAGGACAGACCCAGTACTTC. It encodes CASSQLPGQGGQTQYF.

The chain is built from TRBV24-1 and TRBJ2-1, with TRBD1 matching 7 bases. Germline loops: CDR1 KGHDR, CDR2 SFDVKD. The CDR3 runs to 14 residues. With 4 bases clipped from V and 8 bases from J, the junction kept 7 bases outside the gene matches. The CDR3 nucleotides are TGTGCCACCAGTGACACACAGGGGCTCGATGAGCAGTTCTTC. The encoded protein is CATSDTQGLDEQFF.

This clone was counted only a few times. The genes are TRBV19 and TRBJ2-2; 7 nucleotides match TRBD2. V was pared by 3 bases and J by 3 bases, with 7 bases of the junction left unmatched. This CDR3 has 16 residues. CDR1 and CDR2 (germline): LNHDA, SQIVND (reference sequence). CDR3 in DNA: TGTGCCAGTAGTATTGGCGGAGCGGGGTACACCGGGGAGCTGTTTTTT. Protein sequence: CASSIGGAGYTGELFF.

The chain joins TRBV7-3 to TRBJ2-2; D possibly corresponds to TRBD1 (6 bases). The CDR3 runs 17 residues. Germline V gene sequence: CDR1 SGHTA, CDR2 FQGTGA. V lost 0 bases and J lost 2, with 13 bases in between. CDR3 nucleotides: TGTGCCAGCAGCTTAACGGAACAGGGCTTTAACACCGGGGAGCTGTTTTTT. Translation: CASSLTEQGFNTGELFF.

V and J are TRBV10-3 and TRBJ2-4; D unresolved. The germline V gene encodes CDR1 ENHRY and CDR2 SYGVKD. CDR3 length: 19 residues. V lost 0 bases and J 3 bases, leaving 21 bases between the germline ends. CDR3 protein: CAISESVTEVGYGKNIQYF. DNA of the CDR3: TGTGCCATCAGTGAGTCGGTAACAGAAGTGGGATATGGCAAAAACATTCAGTACTTC.

The chain is built from TRBV30 and TRBJ2-7; 7 nucleotides match TRBD2. The CDR3 spans 12 residues. V lost 1 base to trimming and J lost 4 bases; unmatched junction nucleotides: 1. Germline V lookup: CDR1 GTSNPN, CDR2 SVGIG (reference sequence). In DNA, the CDR3 is TGTGCCTGGAGTGCTAGCGGTTACGAGCAGTACTTC. Protein sequence: CAWSASGYEQYF.

The chain links TRBV18 to TRBJ2-1; D is unresolved. Germline CDR1 reads KGHSH; CDR2 reads LQKENI. The CDR3 runs to 13 residues. Trimming cost V 5 bases and J 4 bases, with 9 bases left between them. CDR3 bases: TGTGCCAGCTCAGTGTCCACATACAATGAGCAGTTCTTC. Translation: CASSVSTYNEQFF.

This clone was detected once. CDR3 region: CASSPGGTGSPLHF. The CDR3 region has the DNA TGTGCCAGCAGCCCGGGGGGGACCGGTTCACCCCTCCACTTT. The rearrangement uses TRBV7-3 and TRBJ1-6; weak D call: TRBD1 (5 bases). Trimming removed 5 bases at V and 9 bases at J, with 14 bases between. The CDR3 loop spans 14 amino acids. Germline values: CDR1 SGHTA, CDR2 FQGTGA.

This chain links TRBV5-1 with TRBJ2-3; D is possibly TRBD1 (5 bases). The V and J ends lost 4 bases and 2 bases respectively, with 11 bases between them. CDR1 SGHRS and CDR2 YFSETQ come from the germline V gene. This CDR3 has 14 residues. For the CDR3, the DNA is TGCGCCAGCAGCAGGGGCTCTAACACAGATACGCAGTATTTT. It codes for CASSRGSNTDTQYF.

This chain joins TRBV6-5 and TRBJ1-2; a possible D gene is TRBD1 (6 bases). Trimming removed 6 bases from V and 8 bases from J, with 16 bases in between. Germline CDR1 is MNHEY and CDR2 is SVGAGI. The CDR3 sequence is 13 residues long. The CDR3 spells CASSSTGSGGYTF. DNA of the CDR3: TGTGCCAGCAGCTCAACAGGGTCAGGGGGCTACACCTTC.

Remarks on this clone: Relative to the germline gene, one junction end is altered; a read error may explain this. The J gene is TRBJ2-7, the V gene TRBV2; 10 positions agree with TRBD2. Germline CDR1 SNHLY, CDR2 FYNNEI. The length of the CDR3 is 15 residues. In nucleotides, the CDR3 is TGTGCCAGCAGAGAAGGGAGCGGGGGGGCCTACGAGCAGTACTTC. Amino acids: CASREGSGGAYEQYF.

This clone was seen a single time. V is TRBV27 and J is TRBJ2-7; the D gene is possibly TRBD2 (7 bases). The V end lost 8 bases, the J end lost 3 bases, and 17 bases lay between the germline ends. The CDR3 has 14 residues. Germline values: CDR1 MNHEY, CDR2 SMNVEV (reference sequence). The CDR3 nucleotides read TGTGCCAGCTGCGAGGGGGGGACTCTCTACGAGCAGTACTTC. It codes for CASCEGGTLYEQYF.

The genes are TRBV3-1 (or the pseudogene TRBV3-2) and TRBJ2-3, with no clear D. The CDR3 runs 13 residues. The V gene lost 1 base and the J gene lost 5 bases, with 7 bases spanning the gap. Germline CDR1 and CDR2: LGHDT and YNNKEL (reference sequence). The CDR3 reads CASSQGVGDTQYF. CDR3 sequence (DNA): TGTGCCAGCAGCCAAGGAGTGGGAGATACGCAGTATTTT.

The chain combines TRBV4-1 with TRBJ2-7; no clear D gene. With 8 bases removed from V and 0 bases from J, the gap between germline ends came to 17 bases. CDR1 is MGHRA, CDR2 YSYEKL, per germline. This CDR3 is 15 amino acids long. The CDR3 coding sequence is TGCGCCAGCTCTAAGAACCGATTGCGCTCCTACGAGCAGTACTTC. This gives the protein CASSKNRLRSYEQYF.